This TCR beta chain was retrieved from a study of OX40 agonist ivuxolimab in advanced cancers. Assay: immunoSEQ multiplex PCR; the TCRdb copy retains only in-frame clones and omits some. This table has 50,000 or so clones, approximately 85% appearing once. CDR3 length equals 14 residues. Germline CDR1 reads SGHRS; CDR2 reads YFSETQ. V dropped 2 bases and J dropped 7 bases, with 16 bases sitting between them. The sequence was obtained from an adult with an advanced solid tumor such as melanoma, head and neck, liver or kidney cancer. The V call is TRBV5-1, the J call TRBJ2-7; possibly TRBD2 for D (6 bases). The sample here was CD4+ or CD8+ T cells sorted from blood, taken in a trial of the OX40 agonist ivuxolimab. CDR3 sequence reads: CASSFESGLREQYF. The CDR3 region has the DNA TGCGCCAGCAGCTTTGAGAGCGGGCTTCGGGAGCAGTACTTC.